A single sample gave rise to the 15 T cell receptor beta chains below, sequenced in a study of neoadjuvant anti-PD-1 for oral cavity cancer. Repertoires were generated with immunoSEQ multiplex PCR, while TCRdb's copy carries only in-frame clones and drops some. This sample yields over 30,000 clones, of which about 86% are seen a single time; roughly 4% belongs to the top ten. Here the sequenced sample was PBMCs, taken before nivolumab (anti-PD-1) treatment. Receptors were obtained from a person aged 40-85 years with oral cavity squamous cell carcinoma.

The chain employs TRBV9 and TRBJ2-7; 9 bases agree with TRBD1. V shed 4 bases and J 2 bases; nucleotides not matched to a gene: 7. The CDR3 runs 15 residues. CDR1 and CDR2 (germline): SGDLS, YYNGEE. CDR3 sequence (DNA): TGTGCCAGCAGCCCCACCTGGGACAGGGCCTACGAGCAGTACTTC. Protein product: CASSPTWDRAYEQYF.

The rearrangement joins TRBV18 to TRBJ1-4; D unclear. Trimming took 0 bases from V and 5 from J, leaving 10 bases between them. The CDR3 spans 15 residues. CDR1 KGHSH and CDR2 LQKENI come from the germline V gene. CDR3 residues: CASSPPGRKNEKLFF. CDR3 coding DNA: TGTGCCAGCTCACCACCGGGAAGGAAGAATGAAAAACTGTTTTTT.

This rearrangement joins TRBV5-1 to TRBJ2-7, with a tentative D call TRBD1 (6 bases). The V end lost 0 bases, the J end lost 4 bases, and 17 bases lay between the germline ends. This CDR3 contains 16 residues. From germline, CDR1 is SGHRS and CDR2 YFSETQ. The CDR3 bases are TGCGCCAGCAGCTTGGCGGACAGCACCTGGGCTTACGAGCAGTACTTC. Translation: CASSLADSTWAYEQYF.

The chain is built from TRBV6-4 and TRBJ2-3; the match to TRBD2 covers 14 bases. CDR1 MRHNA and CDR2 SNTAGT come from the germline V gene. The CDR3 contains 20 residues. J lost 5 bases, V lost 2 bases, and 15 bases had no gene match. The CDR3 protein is CASSDKGLAGVFLIGDTQYF. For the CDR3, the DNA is TGTGCCAGCAGTGACAAGGGACTAGCGGGGGTTTTTCTAATTGGAGATACGCAGTATTTT.

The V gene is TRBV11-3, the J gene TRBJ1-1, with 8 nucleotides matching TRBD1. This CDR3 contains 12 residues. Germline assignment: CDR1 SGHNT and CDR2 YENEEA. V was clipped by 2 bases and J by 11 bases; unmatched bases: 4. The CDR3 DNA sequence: TGTGCCAGCAGCTTAAGGGACAGGCCCGCTTTCTTT. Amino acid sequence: CASSLRDRPAFF.

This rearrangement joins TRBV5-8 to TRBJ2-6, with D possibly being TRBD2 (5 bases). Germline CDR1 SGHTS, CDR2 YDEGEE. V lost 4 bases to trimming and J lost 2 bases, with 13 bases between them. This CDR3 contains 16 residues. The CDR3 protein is CASSARVGAGANVLTF. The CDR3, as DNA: TGTGCCAGCAGCGCCCGGGTGGGAGCTGGGGCCAACGTCCTGACTTTC.

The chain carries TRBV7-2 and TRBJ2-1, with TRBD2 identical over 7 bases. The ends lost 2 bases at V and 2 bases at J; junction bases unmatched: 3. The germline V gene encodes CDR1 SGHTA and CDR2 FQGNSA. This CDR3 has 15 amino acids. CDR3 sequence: CASSLLSGAYNEQFF. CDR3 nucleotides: TGTGCCAGCAGCTTACTGAGCGGGGCCTACAATGAGCAGTTCTTC.

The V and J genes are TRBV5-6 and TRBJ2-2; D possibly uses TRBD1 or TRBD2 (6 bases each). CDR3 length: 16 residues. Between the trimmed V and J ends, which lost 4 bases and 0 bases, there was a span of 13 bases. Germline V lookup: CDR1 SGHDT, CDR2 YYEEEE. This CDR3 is CASSLGGRSNTGELFF. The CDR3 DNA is TGTGCCAGCAGCCTGGGGGGCAGGTCGAACACCGGGGAGCTGTTTTTT. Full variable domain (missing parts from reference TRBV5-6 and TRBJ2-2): DAGVTQSPTHLIKTRGQQVTLRCSPKSGHDTVSWYQQALGQGPQFIFQYYEEEERQRGNFPDRFSGHQFPNYSSELNVNALLLGDSALYLCASSLGGRSNTGELFFGEGSRLTVL.

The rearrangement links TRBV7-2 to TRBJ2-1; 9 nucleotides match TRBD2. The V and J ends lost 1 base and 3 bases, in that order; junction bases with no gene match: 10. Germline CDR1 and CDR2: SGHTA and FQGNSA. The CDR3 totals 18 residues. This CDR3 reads CASSLDPGRRGGYNEQFF. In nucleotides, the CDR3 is TGTGCCAGCAGCTTAGATCCAGGCCGGCGGGGGGGCTACAATGAGCAGTTCTTC. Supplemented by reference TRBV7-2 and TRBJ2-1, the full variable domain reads GAGVSQSPSNKVTEKGKDVELRCDPISGHTALYWYRQSLGQGLEFLIYFQGNSAPDKSGLPSDRFSAERTGGSVSTLTIQRTQQEDSAVYLCASSLDPGRRGGYNEQFFGPGTRLTVL.

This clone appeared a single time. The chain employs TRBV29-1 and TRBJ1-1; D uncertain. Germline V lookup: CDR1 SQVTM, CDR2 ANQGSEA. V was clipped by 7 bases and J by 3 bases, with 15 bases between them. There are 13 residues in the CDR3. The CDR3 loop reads CSARKNRDTEAFF. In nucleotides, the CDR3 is TGCAGCGCTCGAAAAAATCGGGACACTGAAGCTTTCTTT.

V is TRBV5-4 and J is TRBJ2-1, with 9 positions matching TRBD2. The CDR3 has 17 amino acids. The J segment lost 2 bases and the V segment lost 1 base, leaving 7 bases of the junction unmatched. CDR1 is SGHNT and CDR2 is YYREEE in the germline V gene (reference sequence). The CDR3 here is CASSLTAGGHTYNEQFF. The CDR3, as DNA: TGTGCCAGCAGCTTGACAGCGGGGGGACACACCTACAATGAGCAGTTCTTC.

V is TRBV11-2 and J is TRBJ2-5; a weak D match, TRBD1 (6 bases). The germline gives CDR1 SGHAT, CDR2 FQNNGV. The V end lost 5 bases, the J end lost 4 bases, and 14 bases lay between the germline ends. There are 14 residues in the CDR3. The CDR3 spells CASSPVGAGETQYF. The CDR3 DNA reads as TGTGCCAGCAGCCCGGTGGGGGCGGGAGAGACCCAGTACTTC.

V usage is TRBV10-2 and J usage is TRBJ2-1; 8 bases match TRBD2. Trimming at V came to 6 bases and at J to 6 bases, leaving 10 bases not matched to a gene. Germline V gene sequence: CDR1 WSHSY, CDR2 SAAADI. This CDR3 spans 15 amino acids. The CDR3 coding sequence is TGCGCCAGCAGGGTAGGAAGCGGGGGAGGCAATGAGCAGTTCTTC. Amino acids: CASRVGSGGGNEQFF.

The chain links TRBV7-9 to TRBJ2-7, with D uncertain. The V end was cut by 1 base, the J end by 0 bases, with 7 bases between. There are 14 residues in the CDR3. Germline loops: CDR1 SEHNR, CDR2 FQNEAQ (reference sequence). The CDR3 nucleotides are TGTGCCAGCAGCTTAGGTGGCGGCTCCTACGAGCAGTACTTC. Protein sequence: CASSLGGGSYEQYF. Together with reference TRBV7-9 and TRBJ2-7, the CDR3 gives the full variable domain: DTGVSQNPRHKITKRGQNVTFRCDPISEHNRLYWYRQTLGQGPEFLTYFQNEAQLEKSRLLSDRFSAERPKGSFSTLEIQRTEQGDSAMYLCASSLGGGSYEQYFGPGTRLTVT.

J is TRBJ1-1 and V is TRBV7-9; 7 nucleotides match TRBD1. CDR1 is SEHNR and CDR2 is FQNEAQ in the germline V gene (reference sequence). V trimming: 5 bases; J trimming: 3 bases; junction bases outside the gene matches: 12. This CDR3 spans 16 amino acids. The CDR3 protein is CASSLRQGVRDTEAFF. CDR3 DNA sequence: TGTGCCAGCAGCCTACGGCAGGGGGTTCGGGACACTGAAGCTTTCTTT.